The 22 T cell receptor beta chains reported below all come from one sample, sequenced in a study of blood T cell repertoires in COVID-19 (TCRdb year 2020). Libraries were made using the immunoSEQ multiplex PCR assay. TCRdb provides this immuneACCESS table in a form limited to in-frame rearrangements. Some clones are lacking; in checked studies, under half of them reflect an unresolved V gene, and why the rest are absent is not known. Across this sample there are about 170,000 clones, with 84% seen only once. Under 8.5% of the sample is held by the ten biggest clonotypes. Material: peripheral blood. These receptors all come from a middle-aged man who had recovered from COVID-19.

For the CDR3, the DNA is TGTGCCAGCGATACCGACAGGGGAAACAACATGAACACTGAAGCTTTCTTT. Encoded protein: CASDTDRGNNMNTEAFF. The chain couples TRBV19 to TRBJ1-1; 8 bases fit TRBD1. The CDR3 is 17 amino acids. The V gene's germline CDR1 is LNHDA and CDR2 SQIVND (reference sequence). Trimming cost V 9 bases and J 0 bases; bases outside gene matches: 15.

The CDR3 region has the DNA TGCAGCGTTGAAGGGACAGGGAGGTGGAATGGCTACACCTTC. This encodes CSVEGTGRWNGYTF. The chain couples TRBV29-1 to TRBJ1-2; 8 bases agree with TRBD1. The length of the CDR3 is 14 residues. Germline V gene data show CDR1 as SQVTM and CDR2 as ANQGSEA. V lost 1 base and J lost 6; bases outside the gene matches: 7.

The rearrangement joins TRBV24-1 to TRBJ2-1; TRBD2 agrees at 7 bases. Germline CDR1 is KGHDR and CDR2 is SFDVKD. The CDR3 has 16 residues. The V gene end was trimmed by 4 bases and the J gene end by 9 bases; junction bases not matched to a gene: 14. The CDR3 region has the DNA TGTGCCACCAGTGACCAAACTAGCGACCGTGCCGGTGAGCAGTTCTTC. Amino acid sequence: CATSDQTSDRAGEQFF.

This chain uses TRBV7-2 with TRBJ2-5, with 7 bases fitting TRBD1. V was clipped by 0 bases and J by 5 bases; unmatched bases: 3. Per germline, CDR1 SGHTA and CDR2 FQGNSA. The CDR3 is 14 residues long. The chain's CDR3 is CASSLADRVETQYF. The CDR3 DNA follows: TGTGCCAGCAGCTTAGCAGACAGGGTGGAGACCCAGTACTTC. Full variable domain (missing parts from reference TRBV7-2 and TRBJ2-5): GAGVSQSPSNKVTEKGKDVELRCDPISGHTALYWYRQSLGQGLEFLIYFQGNSAPDKSGLPSDRFSAERTGGSVSTLTIQRTQQEDSAVYLCASSLADRVETQYFGPGTRLLVL.

The chain uses TRBV7-2 and TRBJ2-3; D may be TRBD2 (6 bases). Deletions cut 5 bases from V and 1 base from J, with 13 bases between. Germline V gene data show CDR1 as SGHTA and CDR2 as FQGNSA. This CDR3 comprises 15 residues. The CDR3 region is CASSRSGPGTDTQYF. The DNA for the CDR3 is TGTGCCAGCAGCAGAAGCGGGCCCGGCACAGATACGCAGTATTTT.

This rearrangement joins TRBV13 to TRBJ2-5; tentatively, D is TRBD1 (6 bases). The V end lost 4 bases, the J end lost 5 bases, and 11 bases lay between the germline ends. Germline-derived CDR1 and CDR2 are PRHDT and FYEKMQ (reference sequence). The length of the CDR3 is 13 residues. The CDR3 spells CASSSGQLETQYF. The DNA for the CDR3 is TGTGCCAGCAGCTCCGGACAGCTGGAGACCCAGTACTTC.

The chain uses TRBV20-1 and TRBJ2-7; perhaps TRBD1 as D (6 bases). This CDR3 is 13 amino acids long. V was pared by 3 bases and J by 7 bases, with 16 bases between. Germline CDR1 and CDR2: DFQATT and SNEGSKA (reference sequence). In nucleotides, the CDR3 is TGCAGTGCTAGTAACCAGGGGATGAGGGAGCAGTACTTC. Translated: CSASNQGMREQYF.

The CDR3 spells CASSFTRGASYEQYF. CDR3 nucleotides: TGTGCCAGCAGCTTTACTCGCGGGGCCTCCTACGAGCAGTACTTC. The V gene is TRBV11-2, the J gene TRBJ2-7, with a tentative D call TRBD2 (6 bases). This CDR3 has 15 residues. Deletions cut 3 bases from V and 0 bases from J, with 12 bases between. Germline CDR1 and CDR2: SGHAT and FQNNGV.

This clone was found once. V and J are TRBV6-1 and TRBJ2-3; 7 positions agree with TRBD2. Germline V gene sequence: CDR1 MNHNS, CDR2 SASEGT. The CDR3 loop spans 17 amino acids. With 2 bases clipped from V and 3 bases from J, the junction kept 11 bases outside the gene matches. The CDR3, as DNA: TGTGCCAGCAGTGAAAATGTCCCGGCAGCGGGAACAGATACGCAGTATTTT. This encodes CASSENVPAAGTDTQYF.

V gene TRBV9 combines with J gene TRBJ1-1; no clear D gene. Germline assignment: CDR1 SGDLS and CDR2 YYNGEE. The CDR3 loop spans 13 amino acids. Trimming cost V 0 bases and J 8 bases, with 11 bases left between them. The CDR3 DNA sequence: TGTGCCAGCAGCGTAGGGCAAAAATCAGAAGCTTTCTTT. Translating it yields CASSVGQKSEAFF.

V usage is TRBV5-1 and J usage is TRBJ2-1, with TRBD2 identical over 9 bases. V lost 4 bases, J lost 7 bases, and 12 bases stayed unmatched. Germline CDR1 reads SGHRS; CDR2 reads YFSETQ. The CDR3 spans 16 residues. Written as DNA, the CDR3 is TGCGCCAGCAGCGGCGGGGTAGCGGGAGATTCAAATGAGCAGTTCTTC. It yields the protein CASSGGVAGDSNEQFF.

Here the CDR3 reads CASSSAVAGNVEQFF. The CDR3, as DNA: TGTGCCAGCAGTTCGGCGGTAGCGGGAAATGTAGAGCAGTTCTTC. The chain combines TRBV28 with TRBJ2-1, with 8 bases fitting TRBD2. V dropped 4 bases and J dropped 10; count of bases not matched to a gene: 12. Per germline, CDR1 MDHEN and CDR2 SYDVKM. The CDR3 is 15 amino acids.

Turning to this clone: At one boundary the junction diverges from the germline segment, which might be a read error. This chain connects TRBV5-4 to TRBJ2-1, with TRBD2 identical over 13 bases. From germline, CDR1 is SGHNT and CDR2 YYREEE (reference sequence). CDR3 length: 14 amino acids. The CDR3 DNA follows: TGTGCCAGCAGCCTGTACAGGACTAGCGGGAGAAAGCTCTTC. Its protein product is CASSLYRTSGRKLF.

The chain combines TRBV2 with TRBJ2-5, with 7 bases fitting TRBD2. The germline gives CDR1 SNHLY, CDR2 FYNNEI. The CDR3 extends over 14 amino acids. The V segment lost 7 bases and the J segment 3 bases; nucleotides outside the gene matches: 8. This CDR3 reads CASNQGTSEETQYF. In nucleotides, the CDR3 is TGTGCCAGCAACCAAGGTACTAGCGAAGAGACCCAGTACTTC.

The V and J genes are TRBV28 and TRBJ1-2; 8 bases align to TRBD1. This CDR3 is built from 15 residues. Trimming at V came to 10 bases and at J to 4 bases, leaving 14 bases not matched to a gene. The V gene's germline CDR1 is MDHEN and CDR2 SYDVKM. The CDR3 region is CATREGAGGTYGYTF. The DNA for the CDR3 is TGTGCCACCCGGGAAGGGGCAGGGGGCACCTATGGCTACACCTTC.

The chain employs TRBV18 and TRBJ2-3; D unclear. The V gene's germline CDR1 is KGHSH and CDR2 LQKENI. The V end lost 2 bases, the J end lost 3 bases, and 12 bases lay between the germline ends. CDR3 size: 15 residues. Here the CDR3 reads CASSPAVVSTDTQYF. The DNA of the CDR3 is TGTGCCAGCTCACCAGCGGTCGTGTCGACAGATACGCAGTATTTT.

The chain is built from TRBV7-2 and TRBJ2-5, with a weak D call TRBD2 (5 bases). The CDR3 is 13 residues long. Trimming cost V 2 bases and J 3 bases, with 7 bases left between them. The V gene's germline CDR1 is SGHTA and CDR2 FQGNSA. CDR3 sequence (DNA): TGTGCCAGCAGCTTAATCGGGGAAGAGACCCAGTACTTC. It specifies CASSLIGEETQYF. The full variable domain, completed using reference TRBV7-2 and TRBJ2-5, is GAGVSQSPSNKVTEKGKDVELRCDPISGHTALYWYRQSLGQGLEFLIYFQGNSAPDKSGLPSDRFSAERTGGSVSTLTIQRTQQEDSAVYLCASSLIGEETQYFGPGTRLLVL.

This chain uses TRBV28 with TRBJ1-6; 10 bases align to TRBD1. With V trimmed by 5 bases and J by 5 bases, 3 bases remained unmatched. The CDR3 consists of 15 residues. Germline values: CDR1 MDHEN, CDR2 SYDVKM. The CDR3 nucleotides read TGTGCCAGCAGTACCGGGACAGGGGATAATTCACCCCTCCACTTT. The encoded protein is CASSTGTGDNSPLHF.

This rearrangement joins TRBV9 to TRBJ2-1; 8 bases are a match to TRBD2. Germline CDR1 reads SGDLS; CDR2 reads YYNGEE. V trimming: 4 bases; J trimming: 5 bases; junction bases outside the gene matches: 5. The CDR3 contains 14 residues. The CDR3: CASSFSGDDNEQFF. CDR3 nucleotides: TGTGCCAGCAGCTTTAGCGGGGATGACAATGAGCAGTTCTTC.

Points on this clone: The sample has other DNA sequences that encode this CDR3 too. The chain uses TRBV12-3 or TRBV12-4 and TRBJ2-5, with D perhaps TRBD1 (5 bases). The CDR3 has 13 residues. V was cut by 5 bases and J by 2 bases, with 9 bases left in between. The CDR3 here is CASSLDSQETQYF. The CDR3 nucleotides read TGTGCCAGCAGTCTCGACAGTCAAGAGACCCAGTACTTC.

The V and J genes are TRBV6-5 and TRBJ2-7, with a weak D call TRBD1 (5 bases). Germline V gene data show CDR1 as MNHEY and CDR2 as SVGAGI. This CDR3 has 14 amino acids. Trimming removed 6 bases from V and 4 bases from J, with 16 bases in between. The CDR3 DNA sequence: TGTGCCAGCAGCCCCCGACAGCCTCTTTACGAGCAGTACTTC. The encoded protein is CASSPRQPLYEQYF.

This clone was seen a few times. The gene calls are TRBV9 and TRBJ2-5; possible D gene TRBD2, 5 bases. The V end was cut by 4 bases, the J end by 5 bases, with 15 bases between. This CDR3 contains 14 residues. Looked up from germline, CDR1 is SGDLS and CDR2 is YYNGEE. Written as DNA, the CDR3 is TGTGCCAGCAGCCCCCCCGGACCGGGGGAGACCCAGTACTTC. It specifies CASSPPGPGETQYF.